Below, one T cell receptor beta chain is given with its context. The antigen is not known. This entry is derived from a study of Ad26.COV2.S vaccination and SARS-CoV-2 variants. At the level of the study: Donor allocation was to the COV1001 Ad26.COV2.S trial arm. Broader study findings: It was found that vaccine and placebo recipients had similar non-spike TCR breadth.

Repertoires were generated with immunoSEQ multiplex PCR, while TCRdb's copy carries only in-frame clones and drops some. The table lists 380,000 or so clones, 80% to 90% of them singletons. Between the trimmed V and J ends, which lost 6 bases and 3 bases, there was a span of 12 bases. CDR1 and CDR2 (germline): LNHDA, SQIVND (reference sequence). The CDR3 sequence is 15 residues long. Stated treatment: around 19 received Ad26.COV2.S at low or high dose, single or two shots; 5 received placebo; per-sample allocation not given. Sampling was done on day 63 after the first vaccine or placebo injection. Vaccination used an Ad26 vector expressing Wuhan-strain SARS-CoV-2 spike.

The genes are TRBV19 and TRBJ2-6; TRBD1 is a possible D gene (5 bases). The sequencing here drew on peripheral blood, taken in a trial of Ad26.COV2.S vaccine versus placebo. This TCR was recovered from a person between 18 and 59 years old who received the Ad26.COV2.S COVID-19 vaccine or a placebo. The CDR3, as DNA: TGTGCCAGTAGAGACGTAAGGGGTGGGGCCAACGTCCTGACTTTC. It is translated as CASRDVRGGANVLTF.